These 17 T cell receptor beta chains originate from one sample sequenced in a study of T cell repertoires in cytomegalovirus infection. TCRdb re-derived calls from the reads in MiXCR, one entry per CDR3 protein. Found here are around 740,000 distinct CDR3 sequences, roughly a third of them singletons; the top ten hold about 2.8%. The sample taken for sequencing was PBMCs. These TCRs come from a human donor in good health (CMV status not recorded). Some clones in this sample may be carry-over from other donors' samples.

This chain uses TRBV15 with TRBJ2-1, with D possibly being TRBD2 (6 bases). The length of the CDR3 is 13 residues. Germline V gene sequence: CDR1 LNHNV, CDR2 YYDKDF (reference sequence). V lost 0 bases to trimming and J lost 9 bases, with 9 bases between them. The CDR3 here is CATSRDGRGEQFF. In DNA, the CDR3 is TGTGCCACCAGCAGAGATGGGCGGGGTGAGCAGTTCTTC.

For this clonotype: The junction differs from germline at one of its ends, possibly a read error. This chain connects TRBV7-9 to TRBJ2-7; D is unclear. The CDR3 covers 12 residues. Germline V gives CDR1 SEHNR, CDR2 FQNEAQ (reference sequence). As DNA, the CDR3 is TGTGCCAGCAGCCCGGTTAGTTACGCGCAGTACTTC. Its protein is CASSPVSYAQYF. Full variable domain (remainder filled in from reference TRBV7-9 and TRBJ2-7): DTGVSQNPRHKITKRGQNVTFRCDPISEHNRLYWYRQTLGQGPEFLTYFQNEAQLEKSRLLSDRFSAERPKGSFSTLEIQRTEQGDSAMYLCASSPVSYAQYFGPGTRLTVT.

This clonotype has only a few counts. The V gene is TRBV25-1, the J gene TRBJ1-5; D is undetermined. Germline CDR1 reads MGHDK; CDR2 reads SYGVNS. Trimming cost V 3 bases and J 1 base, with 7 bases left between them. The CDR3 is 14 amino acids. CDR3 amino acids: CASSDPSSNQPQHF. The CDR3, as DNA: TGTGCCAGCAGTGACCCGTCGAGCAATCAGCCCCAGCATTTT.

The chain links TRBV28 to TRBJ2-7; unclear D gene. CDR3 length: 16 amino acids. The germline V gene encodes CDR1 MDHEN and CDR2 SYDVKM. The V end was cut by 5 bases, the J end by 4 bases, with 21 bases between. The CDR3 here is CASSGSDGRFLYEQYF. CDR3 bases: TGTGCCAGCAGTGGGTCAGACGGCCGCTTTCTGTACGAGCAGTACTTC.

This clonotype appeared once. The CDR3: CASFITGTAYEQYF. Here the CDR3 DNA reads TGTGCCAGCTTCATTACCGGGACAGCCTACGAGCAGTACTTC. The genes are TRBV7-6 and TRBJ2-7; 7 bases align to TRBD1. CDR3 length equals 14 residues. The ends lost 8 bases at V and 2 bases at J; junction bases unmatched: 9. Germline assignment: CDR1 SGHVS and CDR2 FNYEAQ.

The chain joins TRBV19 to TRBJ2-4; 9 bases agree with TRBD1. This CDR3 has 17 amino acids. The V segment lost 1 base and the J segment 3 bases; nucleotides outside the gene matches: 7. The germline CDR1 and CDR2 sequences are LNHDA and SQIVND (reference sequence). CDR3 residues: CASSIADRGGSKNIQYF. CDR3 DNA sequence: TGTGCCAGTAGTATAGCGGACAGGGGTGGGAGCAAAAACATTCAGTACTTC.

The CDR3 loop is CASSPGPEGAFSYEQYF. Written as DNA, the CDR3 is TGTGCCAGCTCACCGGGTCCTGAGGGAGCATTCTCCTACGAGCAGTACTTC. This chain links TRBV18 with TRBJ2-7; TRBD2 might be the D (5 bases). V lost 3 bases and J lost 0, with 18 bases in between. The length of the CDR3 is 17 residues. Germline loops: CDR1 KGHSH, CDR2 LQKENI.

This clonotype has only a few counts. V usage is TRBV24-1 and J usage is TRBJ2-1, with D tentatively TRBD2 (5 bases). The CDR3 covers 13 residues. The germline V gene has CDR1 KGHDR and CDR2 SFDVKD. Between the trimmed V and J ends, which lost 4 bases and 6 bases, there was a span of 9 bases. CDR3 bases: TGTGCCACCAGTGAGTTAGGAGGCAATGAGCAGTTCTTC. Protein sequence: CATSELGGNEQFF.

This sequence joins TRBV6-6 and TRBJ2-3; tentative D call: TRBD1 (6 bases). The length of the CDR3 is 14 residues. Germline V gene lookup returns CDR1 MNHNY and CDR2 SVGAGI (reference sequence). Trimming removed 10 bases at V and 5 bases at J, with 19 bases between. This CDR3 reads CATTTDRVRDTQYF. CDR3 nucleotide sequence: TGTGCCACCACCACGGACAGAGTAAGAGATACGCAGTATTTT.

The chain recombines TRBV9 with TRBJ2-3, with a tentative D call TRBD2 (6 bases). CDR3 length: 14 amino acids. V lost 3 bases and J 2 bases, leaving 10 bases between the germline ends. Germline-derived CDR1 and CDR2 are SGDLS and YYNGEE. The CDR3 spells CASSARDSTDTQYF. Written as DNA, the CDR3 is TGTGCCAGCAGCGCACGGGACTCCACAGATACGCAGTATTTT. Based on the CDR3 plus reference TRBV9 and TRBJ2-3, the full variable domain is DSGVTQTPKHLITATGQRVTLRCSPRSGDLSVYWYQQSLDQGLQFLIQYYNGEERAKGNILERFSAQQFPDLHSELNLSSLELGDSALYFCASSARDSTDTQYFGPGTRLTVL.

Concerning this clonotype itself: This may be a read error, as it is one base from a much larger clone. J is TRBJ2-1 and V is TRBV10-3, with D perhaps TRBD1 (6 bases). There are 13 residues in the CDR3. CDR1 is ENHRY, CDR2 SYGVKD, per germline. DNA for the CDR3: TGTGCCATCAGTGAAGGGGGTTACAATGAGCATTTCTTC. Amino acids: CAISEGGYNEHFF.

The chain couples TRBV6-5 to TRBJ1-4, with a tentative D call TRBD1 (5 bases). Between the trimmed V and J ends, which lost 5 bases and 8 bases, there was a span of 12 bases. Germline assignment: CDR1 MNHEY and CDR2 SVGAGI. The CDR3 has 13 amino acids. CDR3 protein: CASSSFQGEKLFF. The DNA for the CDR3 is TGTGCCAGCAGTAGCTTTCAGGGAGAAAAACTGTTTTTT.

On this clonotype: In this CDR3 the conserved last residue, phenylalanine or tryptophan, is missing, so a read error is likely. The V call is TRBV20-1, the J call TRBJ2-5, with TRBD2 as a possible D gene (6 bases). V lost 3 bases to trimming and J lost 4 bases, with 12 bases between them. The CDR3 contains 13 residues. The germline V gene has CDR1 DFQATT and CDR2 SNEGSKA (reference sequence). CDR3 loop: CSARVLARETQYL. The CDR3 nucleotides are TGCAGTGCTAGGGTACTAGCTAGAGAGACCCAGTACTTA.

The V gene is TRBV7-9, the J gene TRBJ2-1; no clear D gene. V shed 1 base and J shed 5 bases, with 9 bases lying between them. The CDR3 contains 14 residues. The germline gives CDR1 SEHNR, CDR2 FQNEAQ (reference sequence). The CDR3 reads CASSLGTGHNEQFF. CDR3 nucleotide sequence: TGTGCCAGCAGCTTAGGTACTGGCCACAATGAGCAGTTCTTC.

This clonotype has a count of ten or more. The chain carries TRBV7-8 and TRBJ1-1, with D tentatively TRBD1 (5 bases). Trimming removed 5 bases from V and 0 bases from J, with 10 bases in between. Germline-derived CDR1 and CDR2 are SGHVS and FQNEAQ. The CDR3 contains 14 residues. In nucleotides, the CDR3 is TGTGCCAGCAGCCCGGGGGGGATGAACACTGAAGCTTTCTTT. Its translation is CASSPGGMNTEAFF.

This chain joins TRBV4-1 and TRBJ1-2; D is unresolved. Germline CDR1 and CDR2: MGHRA and YSYEKL. V was trimmed by 4 bases and J by 0 bases, leaving 12 bases between them. The CDR3 contains 15 residues. The CDR3 spells CASSLNPGSNYGYTF. DNA for the CDR3: TGCGCCAGCAGCCTAAACCCTGGTTCTAACTATGGCTACACCTTC.

This clonotype showed up just a few times. The V and J genes are TRBV11-2 and TRBJ2-7; TRBD1 matches at 8 bases. Trimming at V came to 7 bases and at J to 3 bases, leaving 14 bases not matched to a gene. This CDR3 is built from 16 residues. Germline values: CDR1 SGHAT, CDR2 FQNNGV. The CDR3 DNA is TGTGCCAGCACCATCCCCACGGCACAGGGGGTCTACGAGCAGTACTTC. The encoded protein is CASTIPTAQGVYEQYF.